The following is a T cell receptor (beta chain) sequence with its context. The data stem from a study of T cell responses to AZD1222 COVID-19 vaccine. Method: immunoSEQ multiplex PCR; TCRdb's copy keeps in-frame clones and lacks some. This sample carries about 63,000 clones, 83% of them seen once, and the ten largest clones take 6.5%. Per germline, CDR1 MNHNY and CDR2 SVGAGI (reference sequence). The CDR3 covers 16 residues. V was shortened by 1 base and J by 0 bases, with 12 bases between the two germline ends. The receptor was isolated from an adult who received the AZD1222 COVID-19 vaccine. The sample consisted of peripheral blood, taken 28 days after the second AZD1222 dose. The chain couples TRBV6-6 to TRBJ1-2, with D possibly TRBD1 on 5 matching bases. The CDR3 spells CASSYFWGGPNYGYTF. The DNA for the CDR3 is TGTGCCAGCAGTTACTTCTGGGGGGGACCTAACTATGGCTACACCTTC.